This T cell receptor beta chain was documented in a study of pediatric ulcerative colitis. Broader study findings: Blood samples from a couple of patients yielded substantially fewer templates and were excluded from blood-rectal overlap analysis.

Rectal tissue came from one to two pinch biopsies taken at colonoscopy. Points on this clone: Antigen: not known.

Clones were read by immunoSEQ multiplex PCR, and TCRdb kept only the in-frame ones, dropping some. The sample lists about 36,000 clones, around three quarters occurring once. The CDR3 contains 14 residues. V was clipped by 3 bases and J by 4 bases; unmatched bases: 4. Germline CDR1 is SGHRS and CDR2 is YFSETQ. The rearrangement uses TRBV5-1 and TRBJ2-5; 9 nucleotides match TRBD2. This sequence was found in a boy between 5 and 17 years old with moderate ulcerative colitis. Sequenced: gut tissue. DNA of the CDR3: TGCGCCAGCAGCTGGGGACTAGCCGGAGAGACCCAGTACTTC. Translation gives CASSWGLAGETQYF.